These 11 T cell receptor beta chains originate from one sample sequenced in a study of vaccination and CD4 T cells after COVID-19. Sequenced with the Oncomine TCR Beta short-read assay was DNA taken from cultured CD4+ T cells. In TCRdb, the PCR reads were re-called with MiXCR into one record per CDR3 protein. The data hold 9,000 to 13,000 distinct CDR3 sequences, with approximately 26% observed a single time. These TCRs are of unknown antigen specificity. Specified treatment: approximately nine-day PBMC culture with coronavirus spike peptide pools or control peptides (ViraFEST assay). The material sequenced was CD4+ T cells from blood, cultured in vitro, taken before SARS-CoV-2 vaccination. Every receptor here comes from a human donor who received a COVID-19 vaccine.

V usage is TRBV5-4 and J usage is TRBJ2-3; 9 nucleotides line up with TRBD2. The V and J ends lost 4 bases and 4 bases, in that order; junction bases with no gene match: 7. Per the germline V gene, CDR1 is SGHNT and CDR2 is YYREEE (reference sequence). The CDR3 is 15 residues long. In DNA form, the CDR3 reads TGTGCCAGCAGCGCACCCCTAGCGGGGCCAGATACGCAGTATTTT. This codes for CASSAPLAGPDTQYF.

The chain couples TRBV4-2 to TRBJ1-3; D is unclear. The V end was cut by 1 base, the J end by 1 base, with 5 bases between. This CDR3 is built from 14 residues. Germline CDR1 reads LGHNA; CDR2 reads YNFKEQ. The CDR3 nucleotides read TGTGCCAGCAGCCAAGGTGATTCTGGAAACACCATATATTTT. Protein sequence: CASSQGDSGNTIYF.

The DNA for the CDR3 is TGTGCCAGCAGCAAACCGGGTCGATCGGAGCGTGGCTACACCTTC. Protein: CASSKPGRSERGYTF. This chain links TRBV21-1 with TRBJ1-2; the D call of TRBD1 is as the table states it, not checked on the DNA. TRBV21-1 is marked as a pseudogene. This CDR3 spans 15 amino acids.

The chain employs TRBV10-3 and TRBJ2-7; possibly TRBD1 for D (6 bases). The CDR3 extends over 13 amino acids. The V and J ends lost 10 bases and 5 bases respectively, with 18 bases between them. Germline CDR1 reads ENHRY; CDR2 reads SYGVKD. Here the CDR3 reads CATSGQIGNEQYF. For the CDR3, the DNA is TGTGCCACCAGCGGACAGATTGGTAACGAGCAGTACTTC.

CDR3 bases: TGTGCCAGCTCACCTCTACCGGGACAGGAGTCTGGAAACACCATATATTTT. It translates to CASSPLPGQESGNTIYF. The chain has TRBV18 and TRBJ1-3; 8 positions match TRBD1. The CDR3 is 17 residues long. Germline V gives CDR1 KGHSH, CDR2 LQKENI. V lost 3 bases and J lost 1; bases outside the gene matches: 8.

The J gene is TRBJ2-3, the V gene TRBV12-3 or TRBV12-4, with TRBD2 matching 10 bases. Trimming took 6 bases from V and 6 from J; bases not matched to a gene: 9. The CDR3 has 15 amino acids. CDR3 bases: TGTGCCAGCAGCCGAAGCGGGGGGGCAGCCGATACGCAGTATTTT. Protein sequence: CASSRSGGAADTQYF.

This clonotype was seen only once. The rearrangement joins TRBV10-3 to TRBJ2-1, with a possible D match to TRBD2 (5 bases). The length of the CDR3 is 14 residues. The germline V and J ends were trimmed by 4 bases and 4 bases, with 11 bases remaining between them. The V gene's germline CDR1 is ENHRY and CDR2 SYGVKD. The CDR3 here is CAISVEGTYNEQFF. Here the CDR3 DNA reads TGTGCCATCAGTGTAGAGGGAACGTACAATGAGCAGTTCTTC.

This clonotype turned up a few times. The J gene is TRBJ1-6, the V gene TRBV6-2 or TRBV6-3; 7 nucleotides align to TRBD1. J gave up 4 bases and V 5 bases, and 5 bases lay outside the gene matches. This CDR3 spans 15 amino acids. Germline V gene lookup returns CDR1 MNHEY and CDR2 SVGEGT. The CDR3 nucleotides read TGTGCCAGCAGTGACCGGGACAGTTATAATTCACCCCTCCACTTT. Its translation: CASSDRDSYNSPLHF.

The chain uses TRBV15 and TRBJ1-4; D might be TRBD1 (6 bases). Looked up from germline, CDR1 is LNHNV and CDR2 is YYDKDF (reference sequence). The CDR3 totals 15 residues. V lost 2 bases and J lost 6, with 13 bases in between. The CDR3, as DNA: TGTGCCACCAGCAGAAGGACAGCTCGGGATGAAAAACTGTTTTTT. It is translated as CATSRRTARDEKLFF.

About this clonotype itself: The conserved closing phenylalanine or tryptophan is absent in this CDR3, likely reflecting a read error. The chain links TRBV6-1 to TRBJ1-3, with D possibly TRBD1 on 6 matching bases. CDR1 MNHNS and CDR2 SASEGT come from the germline V gene. The CDR3 contains 15 residues. Trimming left V 6 bases short and J 3 bases short, with 15 bases between. CDR3 sequence reads: CASSPRQVFGNTIYS. DNA of the CDR3: TGTGCCAGCAGCCCTCGACAGGTATTTGGAAACACCATATATTCT.

This clonotype counts as medium-sized (0.01 to 0.1%). This chain links TRBV2 with TRBJ2-2; maybe TRBD2 (7 bases). Germline CDR1 reads SNHLY; CDR2 reads FYNNEI. V dropped 3 bases and J dropped 6 bases, with 11 bases sitting between them. The CDR3 consists of 14 residues. The DNA for the CDR3 is TGTGCCAGCAGTGACTGGGAGGGGGCCGGGGAGCTGTTTTTT. This gives the protein CASSDWEGAGELFF. Full variable domain (rest looked up from reference TRBV2 and TRBJ2-2): EPEVTQTPSHQVTQMGQEVILRCVPISNHLYFYWYRQILGQKVEFLVSFYNNEISEKSEIFDDQFSVERPDGSNFTLKIRSTKLEDSAMYFCASSDWEGAGELFFGEGSRLTVL.